These T cell receptor beta chains were read from a single sample in a study of blood T cell repertoires in COVID-19. Clones were read by immunoSEQ multiplex PCR, and TCRdb kept only the in-frame ones, dropping some. The sample has some 700,000 clones, 90% seen once. The sequenced sample consisted of peripheral blood. The origin of the receptors is a woman younger than 35 with acute or convalescent COVID-19. The conserved cysteine and the conserved F or W are not part of the CDR3 here.

len	v_gene	j_gene	CDR3aa
10	TRBV5-6	TRBJ1-2	ASSFGGWGYT
17	TRBV11-2	TRBJ2-3	ASSLFPPMTSGDTDTQY
10	TRBV11-2	TRBJ1-5	ASSTADQPQH
12	TRBV7-3	TRBJ2-1	ASSLTGLLNEQF
11	TRBV12-3/TRBV12-4	TRBJ2-1	ASSQRTGNEQF
14	TRBV4-3	TRBJ1-4	ASSQDGAGQGEKLF
13	TRBV7-9	TRBJ1-5	ASSPDSGGNQPQH
13	TRBV4-3	TRBJ1-6	ASSQDAVANSPLH
12	TRBV10-3	TRBJ2-1	AISDRSGYNEQF
11	TRBV11-2	TRBJ1-1	ASGNQWSTEAF
11	TRBV7-2	TRBJ2-5	ASSYTGVETQY
12	TRBV6-1	TRBJ2-3	ASSEASRSGTQY
12	TRBV5-6	TRBJ2-7	ASSLAQGNYEQY
11	TRBV5-4	TRBJ1-4	ASSLKGQGELF
12	TRBV2	TRBJ2-3	ASSGGQATDTQY
12	TRBV4-1	TRBJ2-7	ASSQAPAYYEQY
13	TRBV28	TRBJ1-4	ASSPRGGTNEKLF
13	TRBV7-9	TRBJ1-1	ASILHRWEGTEAF
12	TRBV5-1	TRBJ1-2	ASSSSTSNYGYT
13	TRBV25-1	TRBJ2-7	ASEGGQVADYEQY
13	TRBV7-2	TRBJ1-2	ASSPGGRGFWGYT
16	TRBV5-6	TRBJ2-3	ASSFRTSGGSGTDTQY
15	TRBV2	TRBJ1-3	ASSSTRGQISGNTIY
16	TRBV27	TRBJ1-6	ASSLKLPRDRKGSPLH
13	TRBV11-2	TRBJ1-1	ASSLGRVVNTEAF
13	TRBV4-3	TRBJ2-1	ASSQDYQRRNEQF
14	TRBV18	TRBJ1-3	ASSHGRGRGGNTIY
14	TRBV7-2	TRBJ2-1	ASSLLAGTSYNEQF
12	TRBV7-2	TRBJ2-2	ASSLFDSSGELF
12	TRBV7-9	TRBJ1-4	ASSLDRTNEKLF
11	TRBV14	TRBJ1-2	ASSQDINYGYT
15	TRBV7-3	TRBJ1-2	ASSPDPVGQGNYGYT
14	TRBV30	TRBJ1-1	AWSVERGKVDAEAF
12	TRBV5-6	TRBJ2-7	ASSLRDSSYEQY
13	TRBV6-2/TRBV6-3	TRBJ2-2	ASSYQQTVTGELF
14	TRBV7-9	TRBJ2-5	ASSFHRGPFVETQY
13	TRBV10-1	TRBJ1-2	ASSPPTQGRNGYT
12	TRBV2	TRBJ2-7	ASEQGLSSYEQY
10	TRBV5-1	TRBJ1-1	ASSLGEGSAF
13	TRBV5-6	TRBJ1-1	ATTSEGQGRAEAF
14	TRBV5-1	TRBJ2-7	ASSLTSAGSSYEQY
13	TRBV6-1	TRBJ2-3	ASSEGTGVTDTQY
9	TRBV24-1	TRBJ1-2	ATSDGGGYT
12	TRBV5-1	TRBJ1-2	ASRDRVEDYGYT
12	TRBV30	TRBJ1-2	AWSPRDRVPGYT
10	TRBV6-5	TRBJ2-5	ASTQEQETQY
13	TRBV30	TRBJ1-1	AWSDVGQGSTEAF
14	TRBV19	TRBJ2-6	ASSIEEGSGANVLT
14	TRBV11-2	TRBJ1-1	ASSARDRVGNTEAF
13	TRBV9	TRBJ1-2	ASSAPVTGDYGYT
14	TRBV9	TRBJ1-6	ASSVEPGGNNSPLH
11	TRBV12-3/TRBV12-4	TRBJ2-1	ASSLEQINEQF
13	TRBV6-4	TRBJ2-3	ASSETGGSSDTQY
11	TRBV28	TRBJ1-2	ASRDTGDYGYT
12	TRBV29-1	TRBJ1-1	SVEQPRQGARVF
11	TRBV7-8	TRBJ1-4	AGASGISEKLF
14	TRBV7-9	TRBJ1-2	ASSLEGTGTGYGYT